This is a list of T cell receptor beta chains from one sample in a study of blood T cell repertoires in COVID-19. Method: immunoSEQ multiplex PCR; TCRdb's copy keeps in-frame clones and lacks some. This sample has about 82,000 clones, with over 70% found just once. Sequencing was done on a sample of peripheral blood. These receptors all come from an older woman with acute or convalescent COVID-19. Both conserved end residues are part of each CDR3. The D gene is left open where the match is weak. For some rows the clone size is stated as once, few or many, or as a class when expanded; others skip it.

J,size,V,D,DNA,CDR3
TRBJ2-7,NA,TRBV30,TRBD1,TGTGCCTGGAGTACCGGGGACAGGGGTTTCTCCTACGAGCAGTACTTC,CAWSTGDRGFSYEQYF
TRBJ1-5,NA,TRBV5-1,NA,TGCGCCAGCAGCCCCCATGGGGCAGGCAATCAGCCCCAGCATTTT,CASSPHGAGNQPQHF
TRBJ2-3,NA,TRBV4-1,NA,TGCGCCAGCAGCCAAGCAACTCCAAGGGGGGATACGCAGTATTTT,CASSQATPRGDTQYF
TRBJ1-3,NA,TRBV30,NA,TGTGCCTGGAGTGATGAGTACAGGGTGTATGGAAACACCATATATTTT,CAWSDEYRVYGNTIYF
TRBJ1-5,NA,TRBV27,TRBD1,TGTGCCAGCTGGGACAGGCAGAGGAATCAGCCCCAGCATTTT,CASWDRQRNQPQHF
TRBJ2-1,NA,TRBV11-3,NA,TGTGCCAGCAGCCCCGGACTATTTGGCAATGAGCAGTTCTTC,CASSPGLFGNEQFF
TRBJ2-2,once,TRBV10-2,NA,TGCGCCAGCAGACAGGTTGATTCCACCGGGGAGCTGTTTTTT,CASRQVDSTGELFF
TRBJ1-1,NA,TRBV5-6,TRBD1,TGTGCCAGCAGCCGGGGGACAGGGCCGAACACTGAAGCTTTCTTT,CASSRGTGPNTEAFF
TRBJ1-1,NA,TRBV29-1,TRBD1,TGCAGCGGAGGGGGCTTCGGCACTGAAGCTTTCTTT,CSGGGFGTEAFF
TRBJ1-2,NA,TRBV9,NA,TGTGCCAGCAGCGTAGGTTCAGGGGGCTACACCTTC,CASSVGSGGYTF
TRBJ2-1,NA,TRBV7-2,TRBD2,TGTGCCAGCAGCTTAGTTAGCGGGAACGGAAATGAGCAGTTCTTC,CASSLVSGNGNEQFF
TRBJ1-2,NA,TRBV5-5,TRBD1,TGTGCCAGCAGCTTGGCCATCACAGGGGGCTTTTCCTCTAACTATGGCTACACCTTC,CASSLAITGGFSSNYGYTF
TRBJ2-7,once,TRBV11-3,TRBD1,TGTGCCAGCAGCGCCTCCTCCGGGACAGGGAGCGAGCAGTACTTC,CASSASSGTGSEQYF
TRBJ1-1,few,TRBV4-2,TRBD1,TGTGCCAGCAGCCCGGACAGGGACACTGAAGCTTTCTTT,CASSPDRDTEAFF
TRBJ1-5,NA,TRBV7-8,TRBD1,TGTGCCAGCAGCCCAGACAGGGATCAGCCCCAGCATTTT,CASSPDRDQPQHF
TRBJ2-7,NA,TRBV12-1,NA,TGTGCCAGCAGCTTTGCCCGGACTAGCAACGAGCAGTACTTC,CASSFARTSNEQYF
TRBJ1-5,NA,TRBV19,TRBD1,TGTGCCAGTATCCCATTCACAGGGGGCGATCAGCCCCAGCATTTT,CASIPFTGGDQPQHF
TRBJ2-5,NA,TRBV5-1,TRBD1,TGCGCCAGCAGCTTGACCGGGACAGGGTACGAGACCCAGTACTTC,CASSLTGTGYETQYF
TRBJ1-2,NA,TRBV5-1,NA,TGCGCCAGCACAGGGGACTATGGCTACACCTTC,CASTGDYGYTF
TRBJ1-1,NA,TRBV3-1/TRBV3-2,TRBD1,TGTGCCAGCAGCCAAGATCGAGGGGGCTGGGCTTTCTTT,CASSQDRGGWAFF
TRBJ2-3,NA,TRBV5-5,NA,TGTGCCAGCAGCTCGAGGGTGTTGGCAGGGGATTCAGATACGCAGTATTTT,CASSSRVLAGDSDTQYF
TRBJ1-3,NA,TRBV30,NA,TGTGCCTGGAGCGCAGGGGCCGGAAACACCATACATTTT,CAWSAGAGNTIHF
TRBJ2-2,NA,TRBV2,NA,TGTGCCAGCATTATGTACGGGACCGGGGAGCTGTTTTTT,CASIMYGTGELFF
TRBJ1-1,NA,TRBV6-5,NA,TGTGCCAGCAGTTACTCGGGGCTCGGGAACACTGAAGCTTTCTTT,CASSYSGLGNTEAFF
TRBJ1-1,NA,TRBV6-4,TRBD1,TGTGCCAGCCAGGGGGCTAACACTGAAGCTTTCTTT,CASQGANTEAFF
TRBJ1-2,NA,TRBV4-3,TRBD1,TGCGCCAGCAGCCCCTCGGACAGGGGGCACTATGGCTACACCTTC,CASSPSDRGHYGYTF
TRBJ1-1,few,TRBV5-1,TRBD1,TGCGCCAGCAGCCGCCTGGAGGGACAGGGCGTATTAGGGAACACTGAAGCTTTCTTT,CASSRLEGQGVLGNTEAFF
TRBJ2-3,NA,TRBV7-2,TRBD2,TGTGCCAGCAGCATCTCGGGTCTAGCGGGTGGAAGGGATACGCAGTATTTT,CASSISGLAGGRDTQYF
TRBJ2-7,NA,TRBV7-6,TRBD1,TGTGCCAGCAGCTCGACAGGGGCTGGCTACGAGCAGTACTTC,CASSSTGAGYEQYF
TRBJ1-5,once,TRBV19,TRBD1,TGTGCCAGTACCTCAGGGACAGGGACTTATAGCAATCAGCCCCAGCATTTT,CASTSGTGTYSNQPQHF
TRBJ2-7,NA,TRBV29-1,TRBD1,TGCAGCGTTGAAATCCCAGGGGGCCCCCATAGGTCGAAGTACTTC,CSVEIPGGPHRSKYF
TRBJ2-1,NA,TRBV24-1,TRBD1,TGTGCCACCAGTGACTCGGGACAGGGCAAAAGCTCCTACAATGAGCAGTTCTTC,CATSDSGQGKSSYNEQFF
TRBJ2-7,NA,TRBV6-6,TRBD2,TGTGCCAGCAGTCAACCGGGACTAGCGGGCAGCTCCTACGAGCAGTACTTC,CASSQPGLAGSSYEQYF
TRBJ2-5,NA,TRBV20-1,TRBD1,TGCAGTGCTAGTGCCGGACAGGGGGCTATGGTACGGGAGACCCAGTACTTC,CSASAGQGAMVRETQYF
TRBJ1-2,NA,TRBV5-5,NA,TGTGCCAGCAGCTTCGGTCAGGGGTTAAATGGCTACACCTTC,CASSFGQGLNGYTF
TRBJ2-5,few,TRBV5-6,TRBD2,TGTGCCAGCAGCTTTCTAGCGGGGACTAAAGAGACCCAGTACTTC,CASSFLAGTKETQYF
TRBJ2-7,NA,TRBV4-1,NA,TGCGCCAGCAGCCAAGGTAGCCGGGACACGCTCTCCTACGAGCAGTACTTC,CASSQGSRDTLSYEQYF
TRBJ1-5,NA,TRBV28,NA,TGTGCCAGCAGTTTATGGTCAGACAATCAGCCCCAGCATTTT,CASSLWSDNQPQHF